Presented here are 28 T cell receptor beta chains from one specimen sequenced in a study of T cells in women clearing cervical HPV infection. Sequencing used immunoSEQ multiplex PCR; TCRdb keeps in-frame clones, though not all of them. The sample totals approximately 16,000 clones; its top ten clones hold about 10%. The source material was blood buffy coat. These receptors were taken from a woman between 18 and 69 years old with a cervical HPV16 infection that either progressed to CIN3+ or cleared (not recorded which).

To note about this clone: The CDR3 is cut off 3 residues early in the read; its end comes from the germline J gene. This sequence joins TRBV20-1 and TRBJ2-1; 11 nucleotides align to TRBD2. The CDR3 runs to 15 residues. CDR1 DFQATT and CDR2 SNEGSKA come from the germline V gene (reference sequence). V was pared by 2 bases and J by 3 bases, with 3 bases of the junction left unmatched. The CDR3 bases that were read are TGCAGTGCTAGACAGCTAGCGGGGGGCTACAATGAG. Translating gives CSARQLAGGYNE. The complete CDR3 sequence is CSARQLAGGYNEQFF.

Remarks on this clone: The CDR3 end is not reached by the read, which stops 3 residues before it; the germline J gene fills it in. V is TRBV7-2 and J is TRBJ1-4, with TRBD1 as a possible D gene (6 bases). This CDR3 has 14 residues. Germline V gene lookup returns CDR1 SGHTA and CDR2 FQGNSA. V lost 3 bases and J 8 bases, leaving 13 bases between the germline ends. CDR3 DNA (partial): TGTGCCAGCAGCTTTACGGGGGGCAGGGAAAAA. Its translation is CASSFTGGREK. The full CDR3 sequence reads CASSFTGGREKLFF.

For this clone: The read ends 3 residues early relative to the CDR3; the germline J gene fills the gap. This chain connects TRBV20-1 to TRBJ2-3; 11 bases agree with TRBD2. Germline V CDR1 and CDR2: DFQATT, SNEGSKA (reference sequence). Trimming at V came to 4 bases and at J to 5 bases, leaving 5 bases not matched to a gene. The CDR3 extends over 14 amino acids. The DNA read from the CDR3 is TGCAGTGCTATAGCGGGAGGGCCGAAAGATACG. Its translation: CSAIAGGPKDT. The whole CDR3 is CSAIAGGPKDTQYF.

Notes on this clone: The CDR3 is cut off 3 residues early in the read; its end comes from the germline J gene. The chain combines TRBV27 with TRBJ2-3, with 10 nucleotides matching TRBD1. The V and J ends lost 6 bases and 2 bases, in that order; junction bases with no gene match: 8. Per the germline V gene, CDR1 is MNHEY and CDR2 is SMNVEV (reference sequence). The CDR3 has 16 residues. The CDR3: CASRPGDRGSTDTQYF. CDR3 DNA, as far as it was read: TGTGCCAGCAGACCCGGGGACAGGGGTTCCACAGATACG.

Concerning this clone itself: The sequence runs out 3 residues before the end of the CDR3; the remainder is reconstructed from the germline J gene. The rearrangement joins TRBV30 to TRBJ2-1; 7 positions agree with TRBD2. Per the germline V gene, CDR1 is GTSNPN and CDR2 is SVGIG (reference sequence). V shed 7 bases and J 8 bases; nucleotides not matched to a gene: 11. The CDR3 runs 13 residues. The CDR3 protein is CAFLAGIGDEQFF. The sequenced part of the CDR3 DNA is TGTGCCTTTTTAGCGGGCATAGGCGATGAG.

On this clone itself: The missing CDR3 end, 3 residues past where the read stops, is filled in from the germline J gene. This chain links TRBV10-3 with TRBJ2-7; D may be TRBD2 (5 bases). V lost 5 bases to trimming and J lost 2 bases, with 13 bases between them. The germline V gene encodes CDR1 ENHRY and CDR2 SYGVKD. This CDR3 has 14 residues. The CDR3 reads CAISPGGVPYEQYF. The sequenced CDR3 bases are TGTGCCATCAGTCCAGGAGGCGTTCCCTACGAG.

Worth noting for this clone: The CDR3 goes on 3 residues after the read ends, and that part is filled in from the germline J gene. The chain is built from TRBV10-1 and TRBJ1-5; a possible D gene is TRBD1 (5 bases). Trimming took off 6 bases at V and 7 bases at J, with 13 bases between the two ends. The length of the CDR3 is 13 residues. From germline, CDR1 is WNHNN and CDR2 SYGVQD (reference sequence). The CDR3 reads CASRNSRGQPQHF. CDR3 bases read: TGCGCCAGCAGAAACTCCCGGGGGCAGCCC.

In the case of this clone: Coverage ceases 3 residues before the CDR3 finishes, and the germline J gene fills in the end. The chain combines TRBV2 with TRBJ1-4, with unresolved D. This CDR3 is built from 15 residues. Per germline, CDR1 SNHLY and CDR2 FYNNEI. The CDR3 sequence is CASRAEVTTNSPLFF. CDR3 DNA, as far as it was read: TGTGCCAGCAGGGCAGAGGTTACTACTAATTCACCA.

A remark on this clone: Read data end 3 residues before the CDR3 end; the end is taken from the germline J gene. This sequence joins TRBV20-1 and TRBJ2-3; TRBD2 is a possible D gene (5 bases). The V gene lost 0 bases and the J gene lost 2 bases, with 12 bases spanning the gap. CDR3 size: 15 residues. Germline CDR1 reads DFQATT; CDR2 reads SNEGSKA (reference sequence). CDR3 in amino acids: CSARDRRGNTDTQYF. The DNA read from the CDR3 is TGCAGTGCTAGAGATCGTCGGGGTAACACAGATACG.

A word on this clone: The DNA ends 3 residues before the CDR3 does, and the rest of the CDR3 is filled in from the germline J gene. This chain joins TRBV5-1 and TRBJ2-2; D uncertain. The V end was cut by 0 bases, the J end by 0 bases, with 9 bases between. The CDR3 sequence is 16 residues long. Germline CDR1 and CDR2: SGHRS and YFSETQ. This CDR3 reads CASSLEQTSNTGELFF. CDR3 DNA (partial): TGCGCCAGCAGCTTGGAACAGACCTCGAACACCGGGGAG.

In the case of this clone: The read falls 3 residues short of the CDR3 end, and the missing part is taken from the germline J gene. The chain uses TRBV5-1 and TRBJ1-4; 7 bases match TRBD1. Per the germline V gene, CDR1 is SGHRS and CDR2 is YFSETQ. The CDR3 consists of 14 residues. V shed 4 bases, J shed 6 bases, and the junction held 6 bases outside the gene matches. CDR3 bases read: TGCGCCAGCAGCGGAGGGGGCGCGGATGAAAAA. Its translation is CASSGGGADEK. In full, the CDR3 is CASSGGGADEKLFF.

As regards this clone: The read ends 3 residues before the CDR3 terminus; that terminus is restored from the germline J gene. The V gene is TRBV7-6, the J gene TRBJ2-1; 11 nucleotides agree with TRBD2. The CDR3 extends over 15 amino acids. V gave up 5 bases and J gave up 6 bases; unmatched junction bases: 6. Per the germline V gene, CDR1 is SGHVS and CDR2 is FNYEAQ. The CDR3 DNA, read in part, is TGTGCCAGCAGCCTTAGCGGGGGGGCCGGCAATGAG. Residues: CASSLSGGAGNE. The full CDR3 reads CASSLSGGAGNEQFF.

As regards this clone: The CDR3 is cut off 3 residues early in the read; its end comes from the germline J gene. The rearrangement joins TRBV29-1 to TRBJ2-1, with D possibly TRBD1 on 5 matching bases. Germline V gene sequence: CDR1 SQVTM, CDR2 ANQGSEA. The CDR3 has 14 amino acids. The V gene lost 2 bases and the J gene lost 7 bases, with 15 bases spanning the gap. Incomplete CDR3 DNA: TGCAGCGTTGAACTCGTCACAGGTCGGAATGAG. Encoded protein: CSVELVTGRNE. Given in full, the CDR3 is CSVELVTGRNEQFF.

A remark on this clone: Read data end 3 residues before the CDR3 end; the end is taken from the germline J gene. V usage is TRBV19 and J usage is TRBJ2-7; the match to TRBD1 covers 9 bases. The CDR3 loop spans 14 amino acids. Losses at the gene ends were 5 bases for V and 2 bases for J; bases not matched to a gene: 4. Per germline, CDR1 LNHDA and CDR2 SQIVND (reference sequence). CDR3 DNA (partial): TGTGCCAGTAGTCCACGGACAGGGGCCTACGAG. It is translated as CASSPRTGAYE. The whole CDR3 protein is CASSPRTGAYEQYF.

The part of the CDR3 DNA that was read is TGTGCCAGCAGCGAGACTCATTCACCC. Protein product: CASSETHSP. The entire CDR3 protein reads CASSETHSPLHF. This sequence joins TRBV7-2 and TRBJ1-6; D is unresolved. The CDR3 is cut off 3 residues early in the read; its end comes from the germline J gene. Trimming took 5 bases from V and 8 from J, leaving 7 bases between them. Germline CDR1 and CDR2: SGHTA and FQGNSA. The CDR3 runs 12 residues.

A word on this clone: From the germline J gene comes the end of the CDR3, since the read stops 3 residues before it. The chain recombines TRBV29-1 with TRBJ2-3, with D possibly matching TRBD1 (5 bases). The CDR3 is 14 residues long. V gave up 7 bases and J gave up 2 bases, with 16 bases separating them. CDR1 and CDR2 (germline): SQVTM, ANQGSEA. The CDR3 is CSGTAGLPTDTQYF. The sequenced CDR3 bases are TGCAGCGGAACGGCAGGGCTACCCACAGATACG.

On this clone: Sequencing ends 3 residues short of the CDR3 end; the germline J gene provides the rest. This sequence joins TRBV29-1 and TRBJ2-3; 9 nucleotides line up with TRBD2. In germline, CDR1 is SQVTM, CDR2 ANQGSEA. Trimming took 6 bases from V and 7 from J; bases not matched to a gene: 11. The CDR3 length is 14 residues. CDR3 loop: CSVGLALTAYTQYF. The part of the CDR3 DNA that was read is TGCAGCGTGGGACTAGCTTTGACAGCGTATACG.

The CDR3 reads CSVEALVAYSYNEQFF. The covered CDR3 bases are TGCAGCGTTGAGGCCCTGGTGGCTTACTCCTACAATGAG. The chain joins TRBV29-1 to TRBJ2-1; D is uncertain. The read comes to an end 3 residues before the CDR3 does, leaving the germline J gene to fill in the end. The ends were cut back, 3 bases at V and 0 bases at J, with 15 bases in the middle. The CDR3 covers 16 residues. CDR1 is SQVTM, CDR2 ANQGSEA, per germline.

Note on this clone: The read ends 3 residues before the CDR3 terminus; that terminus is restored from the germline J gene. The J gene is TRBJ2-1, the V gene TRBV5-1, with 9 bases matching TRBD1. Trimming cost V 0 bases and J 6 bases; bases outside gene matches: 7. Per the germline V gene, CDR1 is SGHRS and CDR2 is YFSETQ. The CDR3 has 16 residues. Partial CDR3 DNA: TGCGCCAGCAGCTTGGATCCGCCGGGACAGGGCAATGAG. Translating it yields CASSLDPPGQGNE. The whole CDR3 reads CASSLDPPGQGNEQFF.

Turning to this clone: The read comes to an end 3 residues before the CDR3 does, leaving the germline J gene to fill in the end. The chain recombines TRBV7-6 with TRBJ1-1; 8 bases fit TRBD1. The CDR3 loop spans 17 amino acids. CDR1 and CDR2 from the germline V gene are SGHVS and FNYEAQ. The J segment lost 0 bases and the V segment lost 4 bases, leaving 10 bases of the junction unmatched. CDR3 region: CASSYGPGGFMNTEAFF. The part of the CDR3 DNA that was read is TGTGCCAGCAGCTATGGGCCAGGGGGCTTTATGAACACTGAA. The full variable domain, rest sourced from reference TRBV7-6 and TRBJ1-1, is GAGVSQSPRYKVTKRGQDVALRCDPISGHVSLYWYRQALGQGPEFLTYFNYEAQQDKSGLPNDRFSAERPEGSISTLTIQRTEQRDSAMYRCASSYGPGGFMNTEAFFGQGTRLTVV.

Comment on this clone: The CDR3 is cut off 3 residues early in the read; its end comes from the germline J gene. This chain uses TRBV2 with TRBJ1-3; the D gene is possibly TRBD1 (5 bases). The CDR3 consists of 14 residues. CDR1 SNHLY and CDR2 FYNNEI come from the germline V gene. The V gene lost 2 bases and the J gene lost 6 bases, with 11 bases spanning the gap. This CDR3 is CASSESRDPNTIYF. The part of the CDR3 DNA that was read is TGTGCCAGCAGTGAAAGCAGGGATCCAAACACC.

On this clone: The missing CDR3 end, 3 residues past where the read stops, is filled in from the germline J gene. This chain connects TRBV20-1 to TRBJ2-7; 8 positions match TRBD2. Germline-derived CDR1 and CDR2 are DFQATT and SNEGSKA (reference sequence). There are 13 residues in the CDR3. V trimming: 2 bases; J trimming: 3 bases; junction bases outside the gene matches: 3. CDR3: CSARPTSGYEQYF. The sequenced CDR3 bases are TGCAGTGCTAGACCAACTAGCGGCTACGAG.

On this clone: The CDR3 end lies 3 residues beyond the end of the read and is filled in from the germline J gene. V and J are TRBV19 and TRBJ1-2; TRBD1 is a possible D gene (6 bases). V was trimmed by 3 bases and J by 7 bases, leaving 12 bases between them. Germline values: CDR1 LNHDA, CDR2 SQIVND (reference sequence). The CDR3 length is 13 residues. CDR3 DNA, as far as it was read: TGTGCCAGTAGTATTCAGAGGGGGTTTGGC. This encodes CASSIQRGFG. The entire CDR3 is CASSIQRGFGYTF.

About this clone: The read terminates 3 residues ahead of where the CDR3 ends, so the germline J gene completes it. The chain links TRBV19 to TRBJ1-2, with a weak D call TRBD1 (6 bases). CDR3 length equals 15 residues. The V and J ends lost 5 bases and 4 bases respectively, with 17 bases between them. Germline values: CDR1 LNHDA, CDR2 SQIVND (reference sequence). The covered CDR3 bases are TGTGCCAGTAGTGTGGACAGCGGGGTTTCCTATGGC. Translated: CASSVDSGVSYG. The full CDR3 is CASSVDSGVSYGYTF.

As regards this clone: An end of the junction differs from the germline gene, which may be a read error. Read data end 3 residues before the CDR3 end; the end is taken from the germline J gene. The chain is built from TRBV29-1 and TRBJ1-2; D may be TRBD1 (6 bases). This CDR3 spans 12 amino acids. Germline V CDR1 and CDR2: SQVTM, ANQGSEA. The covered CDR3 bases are TGCAGCGTTGAGACCAACAGGGATGGA. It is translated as CSVETNRDG. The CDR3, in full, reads CSVETNRDGYTF.

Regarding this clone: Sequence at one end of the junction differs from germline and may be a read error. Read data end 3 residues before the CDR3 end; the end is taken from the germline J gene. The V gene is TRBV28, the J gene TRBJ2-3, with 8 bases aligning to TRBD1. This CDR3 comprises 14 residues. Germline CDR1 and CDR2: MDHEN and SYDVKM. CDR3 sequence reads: CASSSRTGSETQYF. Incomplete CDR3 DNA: TGTGCCAGCAGTTCCAGGACAGGGTCAGAGACG.

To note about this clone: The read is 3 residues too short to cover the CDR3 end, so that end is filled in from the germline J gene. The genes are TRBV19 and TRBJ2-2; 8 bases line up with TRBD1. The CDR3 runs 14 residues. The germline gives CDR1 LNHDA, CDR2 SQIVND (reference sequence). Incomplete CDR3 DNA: TGTGCCGGCGGACAGGGTCGGGCTAATTCACCG. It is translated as CAGGQGRANSP. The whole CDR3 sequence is CAGGQGRANSPLFF.

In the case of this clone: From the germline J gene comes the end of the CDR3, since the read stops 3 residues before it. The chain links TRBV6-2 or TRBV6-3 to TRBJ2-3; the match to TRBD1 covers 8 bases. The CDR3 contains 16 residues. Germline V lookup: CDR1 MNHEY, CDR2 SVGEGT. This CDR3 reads CASRPSSRGRTETQYF. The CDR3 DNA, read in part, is TGTGCCAGCAGACCTTCCTCCAGGGGGCGCACGGAGACG.